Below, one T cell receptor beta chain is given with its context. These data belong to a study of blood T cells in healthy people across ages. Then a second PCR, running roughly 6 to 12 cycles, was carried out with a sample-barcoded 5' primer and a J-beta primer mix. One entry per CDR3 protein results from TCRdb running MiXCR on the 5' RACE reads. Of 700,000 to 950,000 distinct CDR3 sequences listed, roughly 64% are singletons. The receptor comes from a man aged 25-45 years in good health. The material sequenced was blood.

The CDR3 is CASRPAANEQYF. The DNA for the CDR3 is TGCGCCAGCAGGCCGGCGGCCAATGAGCAGTACTTC. This chain joins TRBV5-1 and TRBJ2-5; D call uncertain. The length of the CDR3 is 12 residues. Germline CDR1 and CDR2: SGHRS and YFSETQ. Trimming cost V 5 bases and J 11 bases, with 16 bases left between them.